The sequence of this T cell receptor (beta chain) was determined in a study of blood T cell repertoires in COVID-19. Details on this clone: At the DNA level, this CDR3 is encoded by other sequences in the same sample as well.

CDR1 is MNHEY and CDR2 is SMNVEV in the germline V gene (reference sequence). The CDR3 spans 15 residues. V dropped 3 bases and J dropped 2; count of bases not matched to a gene: 4. Sequenced by immunoSEQ multiplex PCR; TCRdb stores in-frame clones only, minus some. The sample records roughly 100,000 clones, roughly 87% being singletons. The sequencing input was peripheral blood. The V gene is TRBV27, the J gene TRBJ2-1; 7 bases are shared with TRBD2. The TCR originated in a man aged 50 or older with acute or convalescent COVID-19. The CDR3 here is CASSFQREPYNEQFF. The CDR3 region has the DNA TGTGCCAGCAGTTTCCAGCGGGAACCCTACAATGAGCAGTTCTTC.